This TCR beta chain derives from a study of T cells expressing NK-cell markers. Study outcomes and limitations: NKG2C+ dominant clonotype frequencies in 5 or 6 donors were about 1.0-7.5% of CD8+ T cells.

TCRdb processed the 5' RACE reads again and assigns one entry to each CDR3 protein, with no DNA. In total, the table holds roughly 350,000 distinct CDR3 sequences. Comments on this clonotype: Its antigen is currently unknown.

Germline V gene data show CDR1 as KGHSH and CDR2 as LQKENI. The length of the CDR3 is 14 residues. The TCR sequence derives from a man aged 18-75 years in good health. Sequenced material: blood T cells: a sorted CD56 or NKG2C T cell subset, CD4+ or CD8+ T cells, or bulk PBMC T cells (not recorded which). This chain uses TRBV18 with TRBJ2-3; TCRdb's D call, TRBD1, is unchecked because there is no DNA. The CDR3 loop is CASSPYRVSDTQYF.